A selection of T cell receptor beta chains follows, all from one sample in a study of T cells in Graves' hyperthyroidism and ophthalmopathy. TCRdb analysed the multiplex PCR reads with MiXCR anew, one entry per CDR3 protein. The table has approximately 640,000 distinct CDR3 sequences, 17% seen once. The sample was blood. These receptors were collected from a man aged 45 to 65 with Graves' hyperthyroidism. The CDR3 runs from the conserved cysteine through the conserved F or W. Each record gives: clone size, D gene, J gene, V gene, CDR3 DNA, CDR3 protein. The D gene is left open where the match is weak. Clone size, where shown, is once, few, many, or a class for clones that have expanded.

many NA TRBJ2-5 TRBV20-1 TGCAGTGCTACCGCTCATTCAATGGGGACCCAGTACTTC CSATAHSMGTQYF
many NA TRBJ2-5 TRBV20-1 TGCAGTGCTAGAGCCATCGAGGGCCAAGAGACCCAGTACTTC CSARAIEGQETQYF
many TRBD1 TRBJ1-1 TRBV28 TGTGCCAGCAGTTTGAGAAGGGACAGGGGACGATGGAAACCTGAAGCTTTCTTT CASSLRRDRGRWKPEAFF
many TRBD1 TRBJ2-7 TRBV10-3 TGTGCCATCAGTGAGGCGACAGGGCTCTACGAGCAGTACTTC CAISEATGLYEQYF
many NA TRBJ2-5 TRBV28 TGTGCCAGCAGTTTATTGGCAGGGGACATACAAGAGACCCAGTACTTC CASSLLAGDIQETQYF
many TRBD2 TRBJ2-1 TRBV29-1 TGCAGCGTCGAAACTTGGACTAGCGGCGCACCGGAGCAGTTCTTC CSVETWTSGAPEQFF
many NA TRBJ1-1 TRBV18 TGTGCCAGCAGTCCGACAGTGAACACTGAAGCTTTCTTT CASSPTVNTEAFF
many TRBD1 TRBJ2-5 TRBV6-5 TGTGCCAGCAGTTACTCCCCACAAGGGGGCTGGGAGACCCAGTACTTC CASSYSPQGGWETQYF
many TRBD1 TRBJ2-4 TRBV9 TGTGCCAGCAGCCCACAACAGGGGTCCGCCAAAAACATTCAGTACTTC CASSPQQGSAKNIQYF
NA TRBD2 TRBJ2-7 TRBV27 TGTGCCAGCAGTTCGTCCGGGACTAGCGACTACGAGCAGTACTTC CASSSSGTSDYEQYF
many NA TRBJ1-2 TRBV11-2 TGTGCCAGCAGCTTAGATGCAGTGGGGGGTGGCTACACCTTC CASSLDAVGGGYTF
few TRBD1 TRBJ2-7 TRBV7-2 TGTGCCAGCAGCCTCCGGGACAGGCCCTTAGAGGAGCAGTACTTC CASSLRDRPLEEQYF
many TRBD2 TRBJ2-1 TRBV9 TGTGCCAGCAGCGTAGTTGGGACTAGCGGTCGGAATGAGCAGTTCTTC CASSVVGTSGRNEQFF
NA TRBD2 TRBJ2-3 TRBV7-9 TGTGCCAGCAGCCCTCCGGCGGGAGCGGAAACAGATACGCAGTATTTT CASSPPAGAETDTQYF
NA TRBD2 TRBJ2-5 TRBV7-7 TGTGCTAGCAGCTCCGGGACTAGCGCTAAAGAGACCCAGTACTTC CASSSGTSAKETQYF
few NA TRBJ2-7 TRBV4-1 TGCGCCAGCAGCCAGAGGCTTATCGGCGCCGACGAGCAGTACTTC CASSQRLIGADEQYF
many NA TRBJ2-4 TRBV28 TGTGCCAGCAGCGGTCGGGACATTTTAGCCAAAAACATTCAGTACTTC CASSGRDILAKNIQYF
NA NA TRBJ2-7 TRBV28 TGTGCCAGCAGTTCTGTAGCGGACGAGCAGTACTTC CASSSVADEQYF
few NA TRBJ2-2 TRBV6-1 TGTGCCAGCAGTGAAGTAGGTCGCACCGGGGAGCTGTTTTTT CASSEVGRTGELFF
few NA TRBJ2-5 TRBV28 TGTGCCAGCAGGTCGGGCCACTGGGAGACCCAGTACTTC CASRSGHWETQYF
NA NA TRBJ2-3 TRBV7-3 TGTGCCAGCGCCCGGGATCAGGGCGATACGCAGTATTTT CASARDQGDTQYF
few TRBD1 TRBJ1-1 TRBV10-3 TGTGCCATCAGTGACCCAGACAGGGGATCGTGGCGCACTGAAGCTTTCTTT CAISDPDRGSWRTEAFF
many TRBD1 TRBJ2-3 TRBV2 TGTGCCAGCAGTCAACAGGGGGGACCAGATACGCAGTATTTT CASSQQGGPDTQYF
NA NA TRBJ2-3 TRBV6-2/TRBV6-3 TGTGCCAGCAGTTCTTTTCGGGATAAAACAGATACGCAGTATTTT CASSSFRDKTDTQYF
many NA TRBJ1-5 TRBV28 TGTGCCAGCAGCTCTAACGATTACGCGCCCCAGCATTTT CASSSNDYAPQHF
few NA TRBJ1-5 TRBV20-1 TGCAGTGCTAGGTCTGGGGCCGGTGGGTATAGCAATCAGCCCCAGCATTTT CSARSGAGGYSNQPQHF
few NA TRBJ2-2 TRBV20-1 TGCAGTGCTAGAGACTGGACAGAAAACACCGGGGAGCTGTTTTTT CSARDWTENTGELFF
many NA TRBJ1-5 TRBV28 TGTGCCAGCAGCCCCTTCTATAGCAATCAGCCCCAGCATTTT CASSPFYSNQPQHF
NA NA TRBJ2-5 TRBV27 TGTGCCAGCAGCAACCTAAACCAAGAGACCCAGTACTTC CASSNLNQETQYF
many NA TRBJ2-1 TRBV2 TGTGCCAGCAATCTCTGGGGATCCTACAATGAGCAGTTCTTC CASNLWGSYNEQFF
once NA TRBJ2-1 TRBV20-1 TGCAAGGCGGAGGCCTACTACAATGAGCAGTTCTTC CKAEAYYNEQFF
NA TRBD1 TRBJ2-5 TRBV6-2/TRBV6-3 TGTGCCAGCAGTCCCTACGACAGGGGAGGTGAGACCCAGTACTTC CASSPYDRGGETQYF
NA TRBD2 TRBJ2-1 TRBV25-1 TGTGCCAGCAGTGAAAGAGCGGGAGGGGGATTAGATGAGCAGTTCTTC CASSERAGGGLDEQFF
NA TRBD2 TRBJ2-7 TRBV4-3 TGCGCCAGCAGCCAAGATGTTTGGCCTAGCGGGGACTACGAGCAGTACTTC CASSQDVWPSGDYEQYF
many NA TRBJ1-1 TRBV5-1 TGCGCCAGCACCCTGGGCGGTCAGGGTACTGAAGCTTTCTTT CASTLGGQGTEAFF
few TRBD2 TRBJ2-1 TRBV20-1 TGCAGTGCTGGTAGCGGGAGGGAGATTAATGAACAGTTCTTC CSAGSGREINEQFF
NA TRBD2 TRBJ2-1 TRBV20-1 TGCAGTGCTAGAGCAAACAACCCGGGACTAGCCTGGGGCTCCTTTAACAATGAGCAGTTCTTC CSARANNPGLAWGSFNNEQFF
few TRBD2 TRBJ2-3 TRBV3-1 TGTGCCAGCAGCCCCGGACTAGCGGAGAGCACAGATACGCAGTATTTT CASSPGLAESTDTQYF
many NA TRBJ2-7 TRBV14 TGTGCCAGCAGCCAAGTAGTCAAGCAGTACTTC CASSQVVKQYF
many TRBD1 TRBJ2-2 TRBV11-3 TGTGCCAGCAGCCCCGGGACAGGGGACACCGGGGAGCTGTTTTTT CASSPGTGDTGELFF
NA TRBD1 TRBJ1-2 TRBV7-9 TGTGCCAGCAGCGCGACCCGGGACAGGGCCCTATGGGGCTACACCTTC CASSATRDRALWGYTF
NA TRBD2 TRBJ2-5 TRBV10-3 TGTGCCGTCAGCTGGGGGGGAGACGGGGGAGAGACCCAGTACTTC CAVSWGGDGGETQYF
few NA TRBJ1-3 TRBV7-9 TGTGCCAGCAGCTTAACAGGGTTAATAGGAAACACCATATATTTT CASSLTGLIGNTIYF
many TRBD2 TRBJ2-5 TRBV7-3 TGTGCCAGCAGCTTACGGGGGGACCAAGAGACCCAGTACTTC CASSLRGDQETQYF
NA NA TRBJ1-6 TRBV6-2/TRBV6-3 TGTGCCAGCAGTTACGAGAGGACAAAGAGCTCCTATAATTCACCCCTCCACTTT CASSYERTKSSYNSPLHF